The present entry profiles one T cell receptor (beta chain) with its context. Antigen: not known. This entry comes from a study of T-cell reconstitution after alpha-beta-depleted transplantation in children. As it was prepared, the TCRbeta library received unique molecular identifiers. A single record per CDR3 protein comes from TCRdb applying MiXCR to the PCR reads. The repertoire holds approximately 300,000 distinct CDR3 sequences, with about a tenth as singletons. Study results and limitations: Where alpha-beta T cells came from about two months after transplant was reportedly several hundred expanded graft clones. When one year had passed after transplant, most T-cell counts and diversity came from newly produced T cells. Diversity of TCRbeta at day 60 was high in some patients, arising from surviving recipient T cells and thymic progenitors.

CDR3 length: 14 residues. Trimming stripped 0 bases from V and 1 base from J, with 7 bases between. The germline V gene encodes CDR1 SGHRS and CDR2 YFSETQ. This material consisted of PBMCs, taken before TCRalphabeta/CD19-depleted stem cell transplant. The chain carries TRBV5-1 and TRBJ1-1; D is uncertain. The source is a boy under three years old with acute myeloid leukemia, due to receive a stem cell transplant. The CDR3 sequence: CASSLELRNTEAFF. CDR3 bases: TGCGCCAGCAGCTTGGAATTGAGGAACACTGAAGCTTTCTTT.